This entry concerns a single T cell receptor beta chain. This entry is derived from a study of blood T cell repertoires in COVID-19. Overall study context: Some COVID-19 samples were acute and others convalescent; all came from the United States, Italy and Spain.

Per the original methods: Quantification of nucleated cells was approximated via reference gene primer amplification. Sequencing was performed with immunoSEQ multiplex PCR; in TCRdb, only in-frame clones are kept and a portion is missing. V and J calls and clone size come straight from that table; D and trimming were deduced from the DNA. The table lists hundreds of thousands of clones, 83% of them singletons. The CDR3 is 15 residues long. CDR1 and CDR2 from the germline V gene are SGHDT and YYEEEE. The ends lost 3 bases at V and 2 bases at J; junction bases unmatched: 3. V is TRBV5-6 and J is TRBJ2-7; 12 nucleotides match TRBD2. The sequenced material came from peripheral blood. The clonotype comes from a woman in her fifties or sixties who had recovered from COVID-19. This chain's CDR3 is CASSYLAGGPYEQYF. CDR3 coding DNA: TGTGCCAGCAGCTATCTAGCGGGAGGGCCCTACGAGCAGTACTTC.